Sequencing of this T cell receptor beta chain was carried out in a study of shared clonotypes between healthy human individuals. CDR3 length equals 11 residues. V was cut by 3 bases and J by 1 base, with 3 bases left in between. Germline V gene lookup returns CDR1 DFQATT and CDR2 SNEGSKA (reference sequence). Notes on this clone: Different DNA sequences within this sample yield the same CDR3.

Sequencing was performed with immunoSEQ multiplex PCR; in TCRdb, only in-frame clones are kept and a portion is missing. The sample lists about 1.5 million clones; roughly 96% were seen once. Sequenced: naive CD4+ T cells sorted from blood. Sample subset: CD45RA+ positively selected. The TCR originated in a man aged 25-45 years in good health. The J gene is TRBJ1-1, the V gene TRBV20-1, with D hard to call. The CDR3 is CSARKNTEAFF. In DNA form, the CDR3 reads TGCAGTGCTAGGAAGAACACTGAAGCTTTCTTT.